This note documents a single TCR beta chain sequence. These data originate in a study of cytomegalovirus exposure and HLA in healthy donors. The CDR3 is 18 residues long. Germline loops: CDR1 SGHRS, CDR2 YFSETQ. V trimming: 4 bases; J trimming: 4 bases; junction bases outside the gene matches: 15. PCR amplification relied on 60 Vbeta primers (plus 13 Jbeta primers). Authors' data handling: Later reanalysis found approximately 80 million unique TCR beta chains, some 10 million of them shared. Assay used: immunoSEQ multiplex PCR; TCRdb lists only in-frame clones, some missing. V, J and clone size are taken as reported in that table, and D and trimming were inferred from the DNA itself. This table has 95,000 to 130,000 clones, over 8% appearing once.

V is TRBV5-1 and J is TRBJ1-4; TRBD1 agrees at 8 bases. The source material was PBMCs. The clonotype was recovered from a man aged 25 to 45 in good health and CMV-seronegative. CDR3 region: CASSTLGTGTSFNEKLFF. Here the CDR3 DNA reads TGCGCCAGCAGCACATTGGGGACAGGAACGTCCTTTAATGAAAAACTGTTTTTT.